Reported below is one TCR beta chain. Antigen: not known. The data were obtained in a study of T cell responses to AZD1222 COVID-19 vaccine. General study results and limits: The repertoires were collected only after the peak T cell response. The donor group comprised mostly white British people and more females; the analysis possibly underestimated clonal diversity. AZD1222 recipients seropositive at baseline numbered only six or seven. Unmutated regions of variants are reportedly targeted by nearly half of spike-specific TCRs.

Trimming cost V 4 bases and J 1 base, with 8 bases left between them. Germline-derived CDR1 and CDR2 are MDHEN and SYDVKM. The CDR3 sequence is 14 residues long. Here immunoSEQ multiplex PCR was the method, and the copy in TCRdb shows in-frame clones only, minus some. The top ten hold about 3% of the sample, which has 130,000 or so clones, under 95% seen once. The TCR originated in an adult in good health. The sequencing here drew on peripheral blood, taken on day 0 of AZD1222 vaccination. The chain combines TRBV28 with TRBJ1-3, with a tentative D call TRBD1 (6 bases). The CDR3 nucleotides are TGTGCCAGCAGTTCACAGGGATCTGGAAACACCATATATTTT. Its protein is CASSSQGSGNTIYF.